This T cell receptor beta chain was sequenced during a study of T and B cells in COVID-19 patients (dated by TCRdb to 2018 to 2020). About the study as a whole: In this study, adaptive immunity was profiled in COVID-19 patients who either had active infection or had recovered, using TRB and IGH repertoire sequencing of peripheral blood. An age-matched reference group of some 39 healthy donors negative for COVID-19 antibodies served as the comparison for repertoire analyses. The repository of TCR and BCR sequences included under 70 time points from around 35 patients, and more than 8.3 million TCR sequences were analysed. A couple of patients were in both the active and recovered cohorts because samples existed from active disease and from after recovery. Critical illness requiring mechanical ventilation or ECMO was present in about 65% of the 20 patients in the active-infection cohort. Patients in the recovered cohort had a median age of approximately 33 years, compared with 55 to 70 years for patients in the active-infection cohort. The recovered cohort included roughly 18 patients who contributed approximately 20 samples, and most of those patients had mild to moderate COVID-19 that was managed on an outpatient basis. As many as 9 follow-up blood samples were collected from each patient, and in some individuals these samples spanned different disease stages. In the active-infection cohort, about 90% of the roughly 20 patients had comorbidities linked to unfavorable COVID-19 outcome.

Including the terminal cysteine and phenylalanine, the CDR3 comprises 13 residues. Only CDR3 DNA is held: 39 bases, read in frame from base 1. Sequences MNHEY (CDR1) and SMNVEV (CDR2) are obtained from the germline V gene (reference sequence). V drops 2 bases and J drops 3 bases, leaving 8 bases in between. The listed sequencing device is Illumina MiSeq. TRB rearrangements were amplified by multiplex PCR with BIOMED2 TRB-A/B primer pools. Illumina-compatible adapters and 7-nucleotide sample barcodes were attached to the amplicons in two consecutive PCRs. All library PCRs used Phusion HS II polymerase. Amplicons were gel-purified with the NucleoSpin Gel and PCR Clean-up kit, quantified on Qubit, and pooled at 3 to 4 nM. The quality of the amplicon pool was checked on an Agilent 2100 Bioanalyzer prior to Illumina next-generation sequencing. In the original analysis: MiXCR 3.0.8 with the default MiXCR reference library was used to annotate TRB rearrangements. Non-productive reads and sequences with fewer than 2 reads were excluded, and each unique CDR3 nucleotide sequence counted as one clone. Clonality, diversity, richness and V-J gene usage were calculated in R 3.5.1. TCR clustering by CDR3 similarity used GLIPH2, with generation probabilities calculated by OLGA. Only GLIPH2 clusters with at least four unique TCR clonotypes present in at least three individuals were retained. TCRdb applied fastp at Q25 and MiXCR to the public reads, then kept only in-frame beta chains. When rows share a CDR3 protein, they turn into one entry using the most common DNA and genes. The authors' filters were not applied to this entry. Recorded for this sample are about 22,000 distinct CDR3 sequences; 25% to 30% of them occurred a single time. The ten largest clones add up to around 2.8% of the sample.

Overall study outcomes, separate from this receptor: Few blood samples were available from mildly ill patients while symptoms were present or from severe cases at early time points. TRBV/TRBJ gene usage was reported as strongly skewed in patients with COVID-19. A total of 2,000 to 2,500 TCR clusters were exclusive to the recovered cohort, and a few dozen of those clusters were low-pGen clusters. Specific T cell subsets (CD4+/Treg/CD8+) and sorted SARS-CoV-2-responsive or tetramer+ T cells had not yet been sequenced, and these experiments were ongoing. TRB repertoires were found to be highly clonal in active COVID-19, whereas diversity and richness at recovery were found to rise above healthy donor levels. The cohort was considered too small for HLA contributions to COVID-19 susceptibility or severity to be assessed. It was stated that prospective validation of the reported TCR clusters was required before the clusters could be put to clinical use.

Of note for this clonotype: Its cognate antigen has yet to be identified. Within one base of it there is no much larger clone, and no base qualities were kept.

TRB repertoires were amplified using about 220-500 ng of genomic DNA isolated from blood. This TCR was recovered from a human donor who had recovered from COVID-19. The chain couples TRBV27 to TRBJ2-7; the D gene is possibly TRBD2, with 5 bases matching. Sequences were obtained from blood. The bases read TGTGCCAGCAGTTTAAGAGGGAGCTACGAGCAGTACTTC. This sequence encodes CASSLRGSYEQYF.